The clone carrying this TCR beta chain was seen at least ten times. The data belong to a study of T cells in Graves' hyperthyroidism and ophthalmopathy. This CDR3 has 12 residues. Trimming left V 3 bases short and J 8 bases short, with 10 bases between. Germline V gives CDR1 MDHEN, CDR2 SYDVKM. The CDR3 regions of TCR beta were amplified from RNA transcripts. First-round RT-PCR of the TCR CDR3 relied on the HTBI primer set. TCRdb re-analysed the multiplex PCR reads in MiXCR, keeping a single row per CDR3 protein. The table lists some 550,000 distinct CDR3 sequences, more than 15% of them singletons. The rearrangement joins TRBV28 to TRBJ1-2, with D perhaps matching TRBD1 (6 bases). The sample was blood. This TCR came from a woman aged 40 to 50 with Graves' ophthalmopathy. The CDR3 bases are TGTGCCAGCAGTTTCGACAGGTTAGGCTACACCTTC. Its protein is CASSFDRLGYTF.